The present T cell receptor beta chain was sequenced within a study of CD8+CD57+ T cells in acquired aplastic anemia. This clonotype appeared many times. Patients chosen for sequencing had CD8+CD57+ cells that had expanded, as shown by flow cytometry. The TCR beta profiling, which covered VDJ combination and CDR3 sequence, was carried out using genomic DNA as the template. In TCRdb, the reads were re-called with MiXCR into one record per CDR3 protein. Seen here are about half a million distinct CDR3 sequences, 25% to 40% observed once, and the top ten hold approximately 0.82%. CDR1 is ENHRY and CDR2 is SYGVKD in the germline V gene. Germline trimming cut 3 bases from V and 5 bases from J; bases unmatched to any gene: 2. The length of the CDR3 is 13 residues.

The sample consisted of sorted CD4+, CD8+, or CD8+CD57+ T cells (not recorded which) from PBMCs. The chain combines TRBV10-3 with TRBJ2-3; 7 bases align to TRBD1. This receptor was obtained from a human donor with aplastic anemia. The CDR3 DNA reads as TGTGCCATCAGTGATCGGGACAGAGATACGCAGTATTTT. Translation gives CAISDRDRDTQYF.